This entry lists 32 T cell receptor beta chains sequenced from one sample in a study of sequential checkpoint blockade in melanoma (dated by TCRdb to about 2019). The sample's treatment or condition, from its label and the paper: randomized to nivolumab then ipilimumab (arm A) or the reverse (arm B). Receptors were amplified or captured by the immunoSEQ multiplex PCR assay. TCRdb took over this immuneACCESS table, retaining in-frame rearrangements with V and J assigned. Such tables are incomplete; in checked studies, under half of the missing clones stem from an unresolved V gene, and the remainder is unexplained. Present in this sample are approximately 37,000 clones, 84% of which were seen just once. The ten largest account for less than 7% of the sample. The sequencing used CD8+ T cells sorted from blood (inferred from file names), collected from a patient given nivolumab and ipilimumab in sequence. The origin of the receptors is a human donor with melanoma.

Within the sample, this clone is medium-sized (0.01 to 0.1%). The chain combines TRBV7-9 with TRBJ1-3; unclear D gene. V lost 4 bases and J 2 bases, leaving 12 bases between the germline ends. This CDR3 contains 15 residues. From germline, CDR1 is SEHNR and CDR2 FQNEAQ (reference sequence). This CDR3 reads CASSSVSGTGNTIYF. CDR3 bases: TGTGCCAGCAGCTCCGTCAGCGGAACTGGAAACACCATATATTTT.

The CDR3 reads CASSRTGYDTNEQFF. DNA for the CDR3: TGTGCCAGCAGCAGGACAGGTTATGATACCAATGAGCAGTTCTTC. The chain couples TRBV27 to TRBJ2-1; 7 nucleotides match TRBD1. The CDR3 totals 15 residues. Trimming took 6 bases from V and 6 from J; bases not matched to a gene: 11. Germline assignment: CDR1 MNHEY and CDR2 SMNVEV (reference sequence).

The chain recombines TRBV9 with TRBJ1-1; TRBD1 is a possible D gene (5 bases). Deletions cut 1 base from V and 2 bases from J, with 6 bases between. From germline, CDR1 is SGDLS and CDR2 YYNGEE. This CDR3 has 13 amino acids. CDR3 protein: CASSVRGNTEAFF. CDR3 coding DNA: TGTGCCAGCAGCGTAAGGGGAAACACTGAAGCTTTCTTT.

The rearrangement uses TRBV30 and TRBJ1-5, with 7 bases fitting TRBD1. This CDR3 contains 13 residues. CDR1 and CDR2 (germline): GTSNPN, SVGIG (reference sequence). After removal of 6 bases from V and 4 bases from J, the junction contained 6 bases not matched to a gene. The chain's CDR3 is CACGTANNQPQHF. CDR3 nucleotides: TGTGCCTGTGGGACAGCCAATAATCAGCCCCAGCATTTT. The entire variable domain, with the rest obtained from reference TRBV30 and TRBJ1-5, is as follows: SQTIHQWPATLVQPVGSPLSLECTVEGTSNPNLYWYRQAAGRGLQLLFYSVGIGQISSEVPQNLSASRPQDRQFILSSKKLLLSDSGFYLCACGTANNQPQHFGDGTRLSIL.

V usage is TRBV9 and J usage is TRBJ2-2; 12 nucleotides align to TRBD2. Germline-derived CDR1 and CDR2 are SGDLS and YYNGEE. V was clipped by 3 bases and J by 4 bases; unmatched bases: 4. CDR3 length: 16 residues. CDR3 residues: CASSEPLAGGTGELFF. The CDR3 bases are TGTGCCAGCAGCGAACCACTAGCGGGAGGCACCGGGGAGCTGTTTTTT.

This sequence joins TRBV7-9 and TRBJ2-1; D might be TRBD1 (6 bases). The CDR3 is made up of 15 amino acids. From germline, CDR1 is SEHNR and CDR2 FQNEAQ (reference sequence). The V gene lost 1 base and the J gene lost 3 bases, with 10 bases spanning the gap. The CDR3 is CASSLEQGRYNEQFF. In DNA, the CDR3 is TGTGCCAGCAGCTTAGAACAGGGACGCTACAATGAGCAGTTCTTC.

V is TRBV5-1 and J is TRBJ1-2, with TRBD1 identical over 7 bases. Trimming cost V 2 bases and J 4 bases; bases outside gene matches: 5. This CDR3 spans 14 amino acids. CDR1 is SGHRS and CDR2 is YFSETQ in the germline V gene. The CDR3 sequence is CASSLGTAVYGYTF. The CDR3 region has the DNA TGCGCCAGCAGCTTAGGGACAGCCGTCTATGGCTACACCTTC.

The genes are TRBV10-2 and TRBJ2-7, with D uncertain. CDR1 WSHSY and CDR2 SAAADI come from the germline V gene. The V gene lost 2 bases and the J gene lost 1 base, with 6 bases spanning the gap. The CDR3 sequence is 13 residues long. The CDR3 coding sequence is TGCGCCAGCAGTGAGACACGATCCTACGAGCAGTACTTC. Translating it yields CASSETRSYEQYF.

The chain combines TRBV6-5 with TRBJ1-1; no reliable D call. The CDR3 consists of 14 residues. Trimming stripped 6 bases from V and 5 bases from J, with 16 bases between. CDR1 and CDR2 (germline): MNHEY, SVGAGI. CDR3 in amino acids: CASSGSRGWTEAFF. The CDR3 region has the DNA TGTGCCAGCAGCGGATCGCGCGGGTGGACTGAAGCTTTCTTT.

The chain recombines TRBV19 with TRBJ2-7; 8 nucleotides align to TRBD2. V lost 3 bases to trimming and J lost 4 bases; unmatched junction nucleotides: 5. This CDR3 has 14 residues. Germline V gene sequence: CDR1 LNHDA, CDR2 SQIVND (reference sequence). CDR3 protein: CASSMAGGGYEQYF. CDR3 nucleotides: TGTGCCAGTAGTATGGCGGGAGGAGGTTACGAGCAGTACTTC.

The chain has TRBV9 and TRBJ2-7, with D maybe TRBD2 (5 bases). Germline assignment: CDR1 SGDLS and CDR2 YYNGEE. The CDR3 is 13 amino acids. The V and J ends lost 0 bases and 7 bases respectively, with 11 bases between them. CDR3 nucleotides: TGTGCCAGCAGCGTAGACGAGGGCGGGGAGCAGTACTTC. Translating it yields CASSVDEGGEQYF.

This chain links TRBV5-1 with TRBJ2-3; 9 bases match TRBD1. Germline trimming cut 3 bases from V and 5 bases from J; bases unmatched to any gene: 13. Germline V gene sequence: CDR1 SGHRS, CDR2 YFSETQ. The CDR3 runs to 17 residues. CDR3 coding DNA: TGCGCCAGCAGCTACTTGGCCGGGACAGGGTCTGGAGATACGCAGTATTTT. Its protein is CASSYLAGTGSGDTQYF.

The CDR3 nucleotides are TGCAGCGTTGTCACAGGGAGCACTGAAGCTTTCTTT. This encodes CSVVTGSTEAFF. The rearrangement links TRBV29-1 to TRBJ1-1; perhaps TRBD1 as D (6 bases). Trimming pared 4 bases from V and 4 bases from J, leaving 10 bases between. The CDR3 consists of 12 residues. The germline V gene encodes CDR1 SQVTM and CDR2 ANQGSEA.

The V and J genes are TRBV19 and TRBJ2-1; TRBD2 matches 9 bases. The CDR3 contains 15 residues. Looked up from germline, CDR1 is LNHDA and CDR2 is SQIVND (reference sequence). Unmatched junction bases numbered 9, after V lost 5 bases and J lost 7 bases. CDR3 nucleotide sequence: TGTGCCAGTAGTTTCGCGGGAGGGCCGGGGAATGAGCAGTTCTTC. Translated: CASSFAGGPGNEQFF.

The rearrangement joins TRBV9 to TRBJ2-1, with 9 bases matching TRBD1. This CDR3 contains 14 residues. CDR1 is SGDLS, CDR2 YYNGEE, per germline. V lost 3 bases, J lost 8 bases, and 6 bases stayed unmatched. CDR3 sequence reads: CASSEGTGFDEQFF. The CDR3 DNA reads TGTGCCAGCAGCGAGGGGACAGGGTTTGATGAGCAGTTCTTC.

V gene TRBV2 combines with J gene TRBJ2-2, with TRBD2 identical over 11 bases. This CDR3 spans 18 amino acids. Germline-derived CDR1 and CDR2 are SNHLY and FYNNEI. With V trimmed by 4 bases and J by 5 bases, 12 bases remained unmatched. The CDR3 here is CASSAEVPASGRTGELFF. The CDR3 coding sequence is TGTGCCAGCAGTGCCGAGGTACCGGCTAGCGGGAGGACCGGGGAGCTGTTTTTT.

The chain has TRBV10-1 and TRBJ2-1; D is unresolved. The V end was cut by 5 bases, the J end by 5 bases, with 19 bases between. CDR1 is WNHNN and CDR2 is SYGVQD in the germline V gene (reference sequence). This CDR3 has 16 amino acids. The chain's CDR3 is CASSSSTLTSDNEQFF. The CDR3 region has the DNA TGCGCCAGCAGTTCCTCGACTCTCACCTCTGACAATGAGCAGTTCTTC.

V is TRBV10-3 and J is TRBJ2-3; TRBD2 matches at 8 bases. Trimming took 9 bases from V and 3 from J; bases not matched to a gene: 11. CDR1 and CDR2 from the germline V gene are ENHRY and SYGVKD. This CDR3 comprises 15 residues. CDR3: CAISDSGVSTDTQYF. The DNA of the CDR3 is TGTGCCATTTCCGATAGCGGGGTATCAACAGATACGCAGTATTTT.

The chain recombines TRBV29-1 with TRBJ1-2; 7 nucleotides align to TRBD1. The CDR3 length is 15 residues. The J segment lost 5 bases and the V segment lost 0 bases, leaving 9 bases of the junction unmatched. CDR1 and CDR2 (germline): SQVTM, ANQGSEA. CDR3 amino acids: CSVEDFNRGEYGYTF. CDR3 sequence (DNA): TGCAGCGTTGAAGATTTTAACAGGGGAGAGTATGGCTACACCTTC.

The rearrangement links TRBV7-8 to TRBJ2-7; the match to TRBD2 covers 7 bases. Germline trimming cut 5 bases from V and 3 bases from J; bases unmatched to any gene: 1. The CDR3 covers 12 residues. Germline-derived CDR1 and CDR2 are SGHVS and FQNEAQ. Written as DNA, the CDR3 is TGTGCCAGCAGCCCGGGGGGCTACGAGCAGTACTTC. Translation gives CASSPGGYEQYF.

The rearrangement links TRBV7-6 to TRBJ1-1; D might be TRBD1 (5 bases). The CDR3 length is 15 residues. The germline V gene has CDR1 SGHVS and CDR2 FNYEAQ. Trimming removed 3 bases from V and 5 bases from J, with 16 bases in between. DNA for the CDR3: TGTGCCAGCAGCTTCGGAGATACAGGCGTGACTGAAGCTTTCTTT. As protein: CASSFGDTGVTEAFF.

This clone is a singleton in its sample. This chain uses TRBV27 with TRBJ2-1; 8 nucleotides match TRBD2. Unmatched junction bases numbered 11, after V lost 6 bases and J lost 4 bases. The CDR3 is 16 amino acids. Per the germline V gene, CDR1 is MNHEY and CDR2 is SMNVEV (reference sequence). For the CDR3, the DNA is TGTGCCAGCAGCTTAGATTCCCGGGGGGGATACAATGAGCAGTTCTTC. It codes for CASSLDSRGGYNEQFF.

This clone was detected only once. This chain connects TRBV5-8 to TRBJ1-1; D gene unclear. The CDR3 has 14 residues. Germline V lookup: CDR1 SGHTS, CDR2 YDEGEE. Deletions cut 5 bases from V and 1 base from J, with 12 bases between. CDR3 residues: CASRVWPENTEAFF. The DNA for the CDR3 is TGTGCCAGCAGAGTCTGGCCAGAGAACACTGAAGCTTTCTTT.

The chain is built from TRBV6-1 and TRBJ2-2; 11 bases map to TRBD2. Germline V gene data show CDR1 as MNHNS and CDR2 as SASEGT. The V segment lost 2 bases and the J segment 4 bases; nucleotides outside the gene matches: 0. This CDR3 region has 15 residues. The CDR3 coding sequence is TGTGCCAGCAGTGAACTAGCGGGGGGCACCGGGGAGCTGTTTTTT. This encodes CASSELAGGTGELFF.

The chain employs TRBV19 and TRBJ2-5; D gene unclear. The end of the DNA is better explained by TRBJ2-7, so the J call may be wrong. CDR1 is LNHDA and CDR2 is SQIVND in the germline V gene (reference sequence). This CDR3 spans 12 amino acids. CDR3 bases: TGTGCCAGTAGTATACCCGGGTACGAGCAGTACTTC. Amino acid sequence: CASSIPGYEQYF.

This sequence joins TRBV27 and TRBJ2-7; TRBD2 aligns across 14 bases. Per germline, CDR1 MNHEY and CDR2 SMNVEV (reference sequence). V shed 3 bases, J shed 1 base, and the junction held 20 bases outside the gene matches. The CDR3 consists of 22 residues. CDR3 in DNA: TGTGCCAGCAGTTTTTCGACTAGCGGGAGGGCCATGGCCCAACCTCATTCCTACGAGCAGTACTTC. This codes for CASSFSTSGRAMAQPHSYEQYF.

This clone was seen only once. This chain joins TRBV2 and TRBJ1-4; TRBD1 might be the D (6 bases). Per germline, CDR1 SNHLY and CDR2 FYNNEI. Trimming left V 6 bases short and J 5 bases short, with 10 bases between. The CDR3 runs to 13 residues. This CDR3 is CASRDSLNEKLFF. CDR3 in DNA: TGTGCCAGCAGGGACAGTCTGAATGAAAAACTGTTTTTT.

This clone was observed a single time. The V and J genes are TRBV6-5 and TRBJ2-7, with TRBD1 as a possible D gene (6 bases). Looked up from germline, CDR1 is MNHEY and CDR2 is SVGAGI. The CDR3 is 13 residues long. Trimming took off 2 bases at V and 5 bases at J, with 10 bases between the two ends. CDR3 sequence: CASSYGRGNEQYF. DNA for the CDR3: TGTGCCAGCAGTTACGGCAGGGGAAACGAGCAGTACTTC.

This clone was observed once. This rearrangement joins TRBV5-5 to TRBJ2-7, with TRBD2 as a possible D gene (6 bases). Looked up from germline, CDR1 is SGHKS and CDR2 is YYEKEE (reference sequence). V lost 4 bases and J lost 6, with 20 bases in between. The CDR3 sequence is 15 residues long. The CDR3 DNA follows: TGTGCCAGCAGCAAGTCCGACGGGGGACGTGCCGAGCAGTACTTC. It is translated as CASSKSDGGRAEQYF.

This clone was picked up one time. The chain employs TRBV6-1 and TRBJ2-7; a possible D gene is TRBD1 (5 bases). CDR1 is MNHNS and CDR2 is SASEGT in the germline V gene. CDR3 length: 14 residues. Trimming cost V 5 bases and J 2 bases, with 13 bases left between them. CDR3 nucleotide sequence: TGTGCCAGCAGTCCCCCAGGGCTCCCCTACGAGCAGTACTTC. It translates to CASSPPGLPYEQYF.

This clone appeared once. The J gene is TRBJ1-2, the V gene TRBV25-1; TRBD1 matches at 10 bases. Germline V gene lookup returns CDR1 MGHDK and CDR2 SYGVNS. This CDR3 comprises 14 residues. The V gene end was trimmed by 1 base and the J gene end by 6 bases; junction bases not matched to a gene: 2. In nucleotides, the CDR3 is TGTGCCAGCAGTGAATCAGGGACAGGGGATGGCTACACCTTC. The encoded protein is CASSESGTGDGYTF.

This chain uses TRBV11-2 with TRBJ1-2; 12 bases map to TRBD1. Trimming took 6 bases from V and 7 from J; bases not matched to a gene: 6. Germline V gives CDR1 SGHAT, CDR2 FQNNGV. The CDR3 totals 14 residues. CDR3 DNA: TGTGCCAGCAGTTCCGGGACAGGGGGCTTTGGCTACACCTTC. Translated, it gives CASSSGTGGFGYTF.